This T cell receptor (beta chain) was identified in a study of technical replicates of blood from a few donors. Method: immunoSEQ multiplex PCR; TCRdb's copy keeps in-frame clones and lacks some. The data hold 55,000 to 75,000 clones, with over 85% observed a single time. This TCR derives from a human donor in good health. Some clones in this sample may be carry-over from other donors' samples. Source material: PBMCs.

The CDR3 DNA reads TGTGCCAGCAGCCCAGCGGATCATCAGGGGTTCGGTGAGCAGTTCTTC. Protein product: CASSPADHQGFGEQFF. The rearrangement uses TRBV7-8 and TRBJ2-1, with a possible D match to TRBD1 (6 bases). Germline V gives CDR1 SGHVS, CDR2 FQNEAQ. The V and J ends lost 5 bases and 9 bases respectively, with 23 bases between them. The CDR3 is made up of 16 amino acids.